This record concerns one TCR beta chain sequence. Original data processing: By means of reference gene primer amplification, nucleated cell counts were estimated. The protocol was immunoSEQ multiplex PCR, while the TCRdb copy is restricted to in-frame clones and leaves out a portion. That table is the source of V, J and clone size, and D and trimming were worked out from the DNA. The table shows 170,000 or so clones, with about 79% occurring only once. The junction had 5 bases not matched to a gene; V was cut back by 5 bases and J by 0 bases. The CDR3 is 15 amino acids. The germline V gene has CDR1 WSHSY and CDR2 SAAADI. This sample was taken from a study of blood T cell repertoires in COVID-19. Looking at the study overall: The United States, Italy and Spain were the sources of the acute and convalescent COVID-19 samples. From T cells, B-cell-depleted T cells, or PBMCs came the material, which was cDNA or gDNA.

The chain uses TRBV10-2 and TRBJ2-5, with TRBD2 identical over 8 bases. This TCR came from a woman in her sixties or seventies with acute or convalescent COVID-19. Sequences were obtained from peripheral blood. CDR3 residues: CASSYGGRYQETQYF. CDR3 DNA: TGCGCCAGCAGTTACGGCGGGAGGTACCAAGAGACCCAGTACTTC.